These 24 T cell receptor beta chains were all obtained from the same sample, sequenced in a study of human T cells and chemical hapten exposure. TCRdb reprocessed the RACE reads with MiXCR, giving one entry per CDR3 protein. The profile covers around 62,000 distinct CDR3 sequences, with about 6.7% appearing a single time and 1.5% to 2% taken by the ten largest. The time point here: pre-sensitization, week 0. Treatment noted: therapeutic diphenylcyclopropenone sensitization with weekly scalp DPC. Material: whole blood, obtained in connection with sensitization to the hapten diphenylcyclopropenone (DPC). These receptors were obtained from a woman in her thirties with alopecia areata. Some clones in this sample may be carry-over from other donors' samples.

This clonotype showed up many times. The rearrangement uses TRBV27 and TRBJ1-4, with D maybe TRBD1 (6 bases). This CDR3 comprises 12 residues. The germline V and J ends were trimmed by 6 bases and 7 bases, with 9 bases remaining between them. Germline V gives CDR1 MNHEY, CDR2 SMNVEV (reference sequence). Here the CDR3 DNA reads TGTGCCAGCAGGGGACATTCTGAAAAACTGTTTTTT. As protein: CASRGHSEKLFF.

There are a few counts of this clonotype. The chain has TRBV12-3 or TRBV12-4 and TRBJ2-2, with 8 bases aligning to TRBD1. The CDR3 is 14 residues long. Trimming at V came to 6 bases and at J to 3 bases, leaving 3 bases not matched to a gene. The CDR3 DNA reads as TGTGCCAGCAGGGGACAGGTTGACACCGGGGAGCTGTTTTTT. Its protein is CASRGQVDTGELFF.

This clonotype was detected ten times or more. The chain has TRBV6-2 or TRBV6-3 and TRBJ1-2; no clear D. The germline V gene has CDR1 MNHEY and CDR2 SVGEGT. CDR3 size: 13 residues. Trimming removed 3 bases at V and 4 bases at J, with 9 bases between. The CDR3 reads CASSYSRSYGYTF. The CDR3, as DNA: TGTGCCAGCAGTTATTCCCGATCCTATGGCTACACCTTC.

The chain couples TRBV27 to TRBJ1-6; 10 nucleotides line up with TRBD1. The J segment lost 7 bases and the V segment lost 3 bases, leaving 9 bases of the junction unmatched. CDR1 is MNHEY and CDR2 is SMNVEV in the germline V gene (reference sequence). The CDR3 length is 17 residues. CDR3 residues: CASSLTGGQVDNSPLHF. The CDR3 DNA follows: TGTGCCAGCAGTTTGACAGGGGGCCAGGTAGACAATTCACCCCTCCACTTT.

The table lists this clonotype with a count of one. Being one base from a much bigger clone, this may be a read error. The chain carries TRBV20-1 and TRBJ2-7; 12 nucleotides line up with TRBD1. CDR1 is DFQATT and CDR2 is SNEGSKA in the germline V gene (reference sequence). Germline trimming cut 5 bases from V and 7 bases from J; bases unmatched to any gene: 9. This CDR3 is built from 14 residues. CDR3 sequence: CSACSRDRGQEQYF. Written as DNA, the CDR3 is TGCAGTGCTTGCAGCCGGGACAGGGGGCAAGAGCAGTACTTC.

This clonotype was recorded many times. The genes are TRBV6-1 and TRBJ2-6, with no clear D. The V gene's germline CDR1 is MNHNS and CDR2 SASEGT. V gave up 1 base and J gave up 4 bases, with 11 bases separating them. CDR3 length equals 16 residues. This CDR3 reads CASSEGEGGGANVLTF. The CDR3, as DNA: TGTGCCAGCAGTGAAGGGGAAGGCGGAGGGGCCAACGTCCTGACTTTC.

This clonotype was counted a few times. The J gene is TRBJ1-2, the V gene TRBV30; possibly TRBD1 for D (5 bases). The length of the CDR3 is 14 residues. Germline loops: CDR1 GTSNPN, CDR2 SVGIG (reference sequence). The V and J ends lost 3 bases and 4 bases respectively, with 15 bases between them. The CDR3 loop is CAWSADRSRYGYTF. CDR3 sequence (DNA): TGTGCCTGGAGCGCCGACAGATCCCGCTATGGCTACACCTTC.

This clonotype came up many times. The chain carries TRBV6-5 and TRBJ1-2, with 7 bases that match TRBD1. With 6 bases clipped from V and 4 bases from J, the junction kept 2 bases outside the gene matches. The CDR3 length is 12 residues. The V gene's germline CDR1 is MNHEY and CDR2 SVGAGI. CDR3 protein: CASSRQGYGYTF. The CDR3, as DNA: TGTGCCAGCAGCCGACAGGGCTATGGCTACACCTTC.

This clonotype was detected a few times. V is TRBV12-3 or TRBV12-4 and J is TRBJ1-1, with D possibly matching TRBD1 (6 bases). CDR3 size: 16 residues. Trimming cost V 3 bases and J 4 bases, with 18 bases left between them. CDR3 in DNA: TGTGCCAGCAGTTTTTATACAGGGCGAGAGGGCACTGAAGCTTTCTTT. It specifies CASSFYTGREGTEAFF.

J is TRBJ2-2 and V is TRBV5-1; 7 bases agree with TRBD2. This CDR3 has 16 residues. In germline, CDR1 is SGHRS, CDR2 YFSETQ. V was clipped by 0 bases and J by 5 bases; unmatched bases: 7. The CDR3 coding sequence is TGCGCCAGCAGCTTGGCCGGGGGACTAAGAACCGGGGAGCTGTTTTTT. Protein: CASSLAGGLRTGELFF.

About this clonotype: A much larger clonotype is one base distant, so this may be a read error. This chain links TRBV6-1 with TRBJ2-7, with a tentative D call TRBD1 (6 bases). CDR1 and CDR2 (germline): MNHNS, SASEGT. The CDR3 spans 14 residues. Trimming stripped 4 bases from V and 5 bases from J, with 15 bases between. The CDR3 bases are TGTGCCAGCAGTGTACAGGGACGAAGGGACGAGCAGTACTTC. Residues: CASSVQGRRDEQYF.

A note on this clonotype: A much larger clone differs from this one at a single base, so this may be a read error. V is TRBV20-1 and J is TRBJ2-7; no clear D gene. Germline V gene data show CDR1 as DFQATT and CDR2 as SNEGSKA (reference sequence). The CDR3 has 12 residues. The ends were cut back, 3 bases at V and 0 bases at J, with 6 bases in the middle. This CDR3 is CSARRSSYEQYF. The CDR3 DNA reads TGCAGTGCTAGGCGGAGCTCCTACGAGCAGTACTTC.

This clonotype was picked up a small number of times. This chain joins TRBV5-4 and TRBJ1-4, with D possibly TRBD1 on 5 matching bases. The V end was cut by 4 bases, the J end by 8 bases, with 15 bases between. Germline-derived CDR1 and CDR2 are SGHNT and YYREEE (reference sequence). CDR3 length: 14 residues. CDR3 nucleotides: TGTGCCAGCAGCCCCGGGACGAGAGGCGAAAAACTGTTTTTT. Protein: CASSPGTRGEKLFF.

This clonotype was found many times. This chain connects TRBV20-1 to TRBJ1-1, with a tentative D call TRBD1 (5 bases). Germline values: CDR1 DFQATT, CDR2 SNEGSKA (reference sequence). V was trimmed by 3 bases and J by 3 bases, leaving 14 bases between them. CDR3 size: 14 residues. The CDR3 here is CSARAGGSDTEAFF. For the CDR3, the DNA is TGCAGTGCTAGGGCCGGGGGTTCGGACACTGAAGCTTTCTTT.

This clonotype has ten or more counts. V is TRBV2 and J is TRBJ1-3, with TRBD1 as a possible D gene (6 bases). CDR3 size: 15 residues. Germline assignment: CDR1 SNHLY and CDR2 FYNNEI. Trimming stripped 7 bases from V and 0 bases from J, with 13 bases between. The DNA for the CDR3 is TGTGCCAGCACAGGGGTCGCCACCTCTGGAAACACCATATATTTT. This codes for CASTGVATSGNTIYF.

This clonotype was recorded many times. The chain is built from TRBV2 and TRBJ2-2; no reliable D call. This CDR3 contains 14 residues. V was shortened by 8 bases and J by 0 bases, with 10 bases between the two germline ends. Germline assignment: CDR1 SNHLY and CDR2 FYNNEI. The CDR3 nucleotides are TGTGCCAGCTGTTTTACTCCGAACACCGGGGAGCTGTTTTTT. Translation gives CASCFTPNTGELFF.

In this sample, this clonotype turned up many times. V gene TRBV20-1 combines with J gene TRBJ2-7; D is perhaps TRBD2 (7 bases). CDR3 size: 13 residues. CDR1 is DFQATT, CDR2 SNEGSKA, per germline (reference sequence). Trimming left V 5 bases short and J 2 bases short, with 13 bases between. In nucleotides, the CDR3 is TGCAGTGCTCTGGACAGCGGGACCTACGAGCAGTACTTC. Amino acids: CSALDSGTYEQYF.

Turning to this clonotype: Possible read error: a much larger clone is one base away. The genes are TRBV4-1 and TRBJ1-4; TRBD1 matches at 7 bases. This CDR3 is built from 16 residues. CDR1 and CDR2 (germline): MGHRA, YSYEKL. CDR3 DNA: TGCGCCAGCAGCCTAGGACAGGCTGCAACTAATGAAAAACAGTTTTTT. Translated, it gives CASSLGQAATNEKQFF.

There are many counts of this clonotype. In DNA, the CDR3 is TGTGCCAGCAGCTTAACCGCGGCATCCTCTGGGGCCAACGTCCTGACTTTC. Translated: CASSLTAASSGANVLTF. The chain has TRBV7-2 and TRBJ2-6; D uncertain. CDR1 is SGHTA, CDR2 FQGNSA, per germline. The CDR3 length is 17 residues. V lost 2 bases to trimming and J lost 0 bases, with 11 bases between them. The full variable domain, completed using reference TRBV7-2 and TRBJ2-6, is GAGVSQSPSNKVTEKGKDVELRCDPISGHTALYWYRQSLGQGLEFLIYFQGNSAPDKSGLPSDRFSAERTGGSVSTLTIQRTQQEDSAVYLCASSLTAASSGANVLTFGAGSRLTVL.

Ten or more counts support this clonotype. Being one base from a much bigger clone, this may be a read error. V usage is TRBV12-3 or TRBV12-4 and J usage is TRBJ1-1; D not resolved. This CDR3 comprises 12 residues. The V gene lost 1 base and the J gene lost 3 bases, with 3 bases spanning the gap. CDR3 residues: CASSLGHTEAFF. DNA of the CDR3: TGTGCCAGCAGTTTAGGCCACACTGAAGCTTTCTTT.

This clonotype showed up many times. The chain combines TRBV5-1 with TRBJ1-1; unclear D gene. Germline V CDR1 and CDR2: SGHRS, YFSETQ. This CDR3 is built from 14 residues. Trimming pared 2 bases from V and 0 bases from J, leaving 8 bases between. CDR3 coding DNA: TGCGCCAGCAGCTTTTCCGCGGTGAACACTGAAGCTTTCTTT. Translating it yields CASSFSAVNTEAFF. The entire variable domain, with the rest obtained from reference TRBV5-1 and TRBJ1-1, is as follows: KAGVTQTPRYLIKTRGQQVTLSCSPISGHRSVSWYQQTPGQGLQFLFEYFSETQRNKGNFPGRFSGRQFSNSRSEMNVSTLELGDSALYLCASSFSAVNTEAFFGQGTRLTVV.

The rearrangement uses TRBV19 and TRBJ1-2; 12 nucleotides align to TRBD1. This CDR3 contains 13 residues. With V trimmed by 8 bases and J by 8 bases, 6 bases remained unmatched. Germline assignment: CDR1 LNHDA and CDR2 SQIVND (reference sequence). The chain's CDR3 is CASLRGQGAGYTF. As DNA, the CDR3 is TGTGCCAGTTTGCGGGGACAGGGGGCAGGCTACACCTTC.

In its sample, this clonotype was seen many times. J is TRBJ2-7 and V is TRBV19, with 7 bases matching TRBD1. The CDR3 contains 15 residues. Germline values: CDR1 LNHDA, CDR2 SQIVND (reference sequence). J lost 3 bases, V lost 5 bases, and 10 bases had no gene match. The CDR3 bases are TGTGCCAGTAGTTCGAACCCCAGGGGGTACTACGAGCAGTACTTC. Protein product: CASSSNPRGYYEQYF.

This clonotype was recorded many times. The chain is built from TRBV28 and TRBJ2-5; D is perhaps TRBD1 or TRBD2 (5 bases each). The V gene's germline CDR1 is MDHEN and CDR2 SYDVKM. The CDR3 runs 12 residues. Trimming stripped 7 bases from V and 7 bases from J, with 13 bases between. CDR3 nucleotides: TGTGCCAGCATCCAATCGAGGGGGACCCAGTACTTC. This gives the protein CASIQSRGTQYF.